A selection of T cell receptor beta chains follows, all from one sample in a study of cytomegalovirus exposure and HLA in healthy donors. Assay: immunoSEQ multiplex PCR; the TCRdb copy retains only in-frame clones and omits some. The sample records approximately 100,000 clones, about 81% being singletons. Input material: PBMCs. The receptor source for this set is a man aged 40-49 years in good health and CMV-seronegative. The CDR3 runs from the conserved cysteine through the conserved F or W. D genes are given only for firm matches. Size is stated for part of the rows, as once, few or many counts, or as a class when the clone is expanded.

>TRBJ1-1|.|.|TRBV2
TGTGCCAGCAGACCGTCGGTGAACACTGAAGCTTTCTTT
CASRPSVNTEAFF
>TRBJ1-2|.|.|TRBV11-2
TGTGCCAGCAGCTTAAACACAGTCTATGGCTACACCTTC
CASSLNTVYGYTF
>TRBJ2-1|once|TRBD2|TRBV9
TGTGCCAGCAGCGTAGGGTCGGGGGGGCCCCATGAGCAGTTCTTC
CASSVGSGGPHEQFF
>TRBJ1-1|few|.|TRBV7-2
TGTGCCAGCAGCTCCCGAGGGGGGAACACTGAAGCTTTCTTT
CASSSRGGNTEAFF
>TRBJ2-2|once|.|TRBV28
TGTGCCAGCAGTTTAGGCGGCTCGGGGACCGGGGAGCTGTTTTTT
CASSLGGSGTGELFF
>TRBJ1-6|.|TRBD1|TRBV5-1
TGCGCCAGCAGCAATCAACCACAGGGGGATAATTCACCCCTCCACTTT
CASSNQPQGDNSPLHF
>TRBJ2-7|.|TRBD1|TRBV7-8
TGTGCCAGCAGCTTATTTGGGACAGAAGCCTACGAGCAGTACTTC
CASSLFGTEAYEQYF
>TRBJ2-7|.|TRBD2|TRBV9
TGTGCCAGCAGCGAGAGAGCGGGGGAGACCTACGAGCAGTACTTC
CASSERAGETYEQYF
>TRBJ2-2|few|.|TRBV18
TGTGCCAGCTCACCAAATCCCAGGGCCACCGGGGAGCTGTTTTTT
CASSPNPRATGELFF
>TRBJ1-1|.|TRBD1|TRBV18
TGTGCCAGCTCACCTGGGGGACAGGCAAACACTGAAGCTTTCTTT
CASSPGGQANTEAFF
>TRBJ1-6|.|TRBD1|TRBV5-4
TGTGCCAGCAGCCCCGGACAGGGAAGAAGCTCCTATAATTCACCCCTCCACTTT
CASSPGQGRSSYNSPLHF
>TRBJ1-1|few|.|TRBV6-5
TGTGCCAGCAGTTACTCTCCGGGGAGGGTCACTGAAGCTTTCTTT
CASSYSPGRVTEAFF
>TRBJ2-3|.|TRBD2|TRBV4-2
TGTGCCAGCAGCCAAGAATTAGGACTAGCACCCTCCCCAGATACGCAGTATTTT
CASSQELGLAPSPDTQYF
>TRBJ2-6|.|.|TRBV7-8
TGTGCCAGCAGTTCAATGATCCAGTCAATCTCTGGGGCCAACGTCCTGACTTTC
CASSSMIQSISGANVLTF
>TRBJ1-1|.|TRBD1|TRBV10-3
TGTGCCATCAGGGACAGGGGTAACACTGAAGCTTTCTTT
CAIRDRGNTEAFF
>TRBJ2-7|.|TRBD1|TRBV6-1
TGTGCCAGCAGGTGGACAGGGTATTCCTACGAGCAGTACTTC
CASRWTGYSYEQYF
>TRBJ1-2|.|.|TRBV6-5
TGTGCCAGCAGTTACCGGGGGGCTCGGGGCTACACCTTC
CASSYRGARGYTF
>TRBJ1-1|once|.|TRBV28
TGTGCCAGCAGTTTATCCCCCGGGGTGAACACTGAAGCTTTCTTT
CASSLSPGVNTEAFF